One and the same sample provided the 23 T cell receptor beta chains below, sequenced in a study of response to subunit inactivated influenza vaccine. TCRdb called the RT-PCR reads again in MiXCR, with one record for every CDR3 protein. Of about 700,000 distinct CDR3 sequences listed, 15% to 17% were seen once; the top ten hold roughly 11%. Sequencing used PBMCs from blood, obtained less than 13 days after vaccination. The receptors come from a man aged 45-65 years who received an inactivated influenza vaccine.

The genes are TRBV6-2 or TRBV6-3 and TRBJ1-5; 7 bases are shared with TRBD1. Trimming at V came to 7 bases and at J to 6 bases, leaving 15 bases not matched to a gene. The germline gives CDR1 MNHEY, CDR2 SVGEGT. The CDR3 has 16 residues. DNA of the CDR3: TGTGCCAGCAATACCCCTATTACAGGGGACGCTCAGCCCCAGCATTTT. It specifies CASNTPITGDAQPQHF.

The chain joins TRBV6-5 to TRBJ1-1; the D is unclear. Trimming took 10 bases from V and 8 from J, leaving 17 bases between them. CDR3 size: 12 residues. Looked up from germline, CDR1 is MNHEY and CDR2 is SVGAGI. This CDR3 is CATGRHRIEAFF. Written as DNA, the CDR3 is TGTGCCACCGGACGACACCGTATAGAAGCTTTCTTT.

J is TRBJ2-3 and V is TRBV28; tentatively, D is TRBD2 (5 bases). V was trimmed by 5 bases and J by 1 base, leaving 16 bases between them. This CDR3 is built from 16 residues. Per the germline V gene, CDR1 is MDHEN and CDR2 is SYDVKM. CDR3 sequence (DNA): TGTGCCAGCAGTACTCCTGTGGGAGCGGGCACAGATACGCAGTATTTT. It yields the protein CASSTPVGAGTDTQYF.

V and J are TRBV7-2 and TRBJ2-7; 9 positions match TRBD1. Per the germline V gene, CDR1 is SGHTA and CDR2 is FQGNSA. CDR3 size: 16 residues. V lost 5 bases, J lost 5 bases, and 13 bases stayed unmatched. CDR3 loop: CASSQLLGTGPDEQYF. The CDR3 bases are TGTGCCAGCAGCCAACTCCTTGGGACAGGGCCCGACGAGCAGTACTTC.

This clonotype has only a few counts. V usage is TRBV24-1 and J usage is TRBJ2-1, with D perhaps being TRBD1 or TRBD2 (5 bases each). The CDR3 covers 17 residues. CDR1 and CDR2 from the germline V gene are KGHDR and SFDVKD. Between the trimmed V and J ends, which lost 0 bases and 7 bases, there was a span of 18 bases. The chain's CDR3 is CATSDLKGTAGMNEQFF. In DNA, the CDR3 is TGTGCCACCAGTGATTTGAAAGGGACGGCTGGGATGAATGAGCAGTTCTTC.

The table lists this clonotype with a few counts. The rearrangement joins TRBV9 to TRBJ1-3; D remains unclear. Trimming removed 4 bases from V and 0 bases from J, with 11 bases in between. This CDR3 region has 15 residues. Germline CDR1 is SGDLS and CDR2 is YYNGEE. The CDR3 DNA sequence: TGTGCCAGCAGCTTCCGTCTCGGCTCTGGAAACACCATATATTTT. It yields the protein CASSFRLGSGNTIYF.

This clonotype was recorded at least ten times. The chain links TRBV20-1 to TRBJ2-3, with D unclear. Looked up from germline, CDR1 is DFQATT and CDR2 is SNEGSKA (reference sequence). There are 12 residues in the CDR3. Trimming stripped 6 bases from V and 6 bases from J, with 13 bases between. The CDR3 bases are TGCAGTGCCCCACCCCTTGGTGATACGCAGTATTTT. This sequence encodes CSAPPLGDTQYF.

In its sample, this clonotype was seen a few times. CDR3 protein: CASSVGQGWSDTQYF. Here the CDR3 DNA reads TGTGCCAGCAGTGTTGGGCAAGGGTGGTCAGATACGCAGTATTTT. The chain carries TRBV2 and TRBJ2-3; D is undetermined. This CDR3 has 15 amino acids. CDR1 is SNHLY and CDR2 is FYNNEI in the germline V gene. The V gene lost 4 bases and the J gene lost 4 bases, with 15 bases spanning the gap.

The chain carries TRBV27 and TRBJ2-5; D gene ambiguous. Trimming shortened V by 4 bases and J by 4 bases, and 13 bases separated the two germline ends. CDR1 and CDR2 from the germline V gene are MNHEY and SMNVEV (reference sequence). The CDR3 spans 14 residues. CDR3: CASSYHMKAETQYF. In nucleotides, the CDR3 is TGTGCCAGCAGTTACCACATGAAAGCAGAGACCCAGTACTTC.

The CDR3 sequence is CATRASTDTQYF. The CDR3 DNA reads TGTGCCACCCGGGCTAGCACAGATACGCAGTATTTT. J is TRBJ2-3 and V is TRBV12-3 or TRBV12-4; no reliable D call. With 10 bases removed from V and 0 bases from J, the gap between germline ends came to 8 bases. The CDR3 totals 12 residues.

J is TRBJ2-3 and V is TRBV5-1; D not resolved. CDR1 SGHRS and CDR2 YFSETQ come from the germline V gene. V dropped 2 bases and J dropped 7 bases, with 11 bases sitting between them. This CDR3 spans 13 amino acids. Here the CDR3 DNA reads TGCGCCAGCAGCTTTCGTAACGGCAATACGCAGTATTTT. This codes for CASSFRNGNTQYF.

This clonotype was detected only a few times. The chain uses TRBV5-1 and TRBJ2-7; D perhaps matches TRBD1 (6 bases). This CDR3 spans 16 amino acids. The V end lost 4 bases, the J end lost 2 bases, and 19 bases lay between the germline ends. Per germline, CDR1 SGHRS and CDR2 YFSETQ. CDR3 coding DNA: TGCGCCAGCAGCGTTACACCAGGGGTAACGACCTACGAGCAGTACTTC. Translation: CASSVTPGVTTYEQYF.

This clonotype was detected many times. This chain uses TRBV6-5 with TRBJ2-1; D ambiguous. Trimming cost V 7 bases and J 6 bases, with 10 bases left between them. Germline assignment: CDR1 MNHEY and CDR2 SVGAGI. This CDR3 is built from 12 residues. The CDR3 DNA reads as TGTGCCAGCACTGCAGCCACCAATGAGCAGTTCTTC. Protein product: CASTAATNEQFF.

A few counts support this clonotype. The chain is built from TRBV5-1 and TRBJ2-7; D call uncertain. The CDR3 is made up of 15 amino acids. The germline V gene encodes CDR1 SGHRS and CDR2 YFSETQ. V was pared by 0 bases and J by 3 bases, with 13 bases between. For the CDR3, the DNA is TGCGCCAGCAGCTTGGGGCCAGGTGGGCACTACGAGCAGTACTTC. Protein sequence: CASSLGPGGHYEQYF.

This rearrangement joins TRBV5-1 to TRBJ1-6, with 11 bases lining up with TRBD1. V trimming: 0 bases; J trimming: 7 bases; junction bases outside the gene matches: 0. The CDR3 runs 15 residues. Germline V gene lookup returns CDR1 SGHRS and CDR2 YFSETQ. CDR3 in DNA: TGCGCCAGCAGCTTGGGGGACAGGGGGAATTCACCCCTCCACTTT. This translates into CASSLGDRGNSPLHF.

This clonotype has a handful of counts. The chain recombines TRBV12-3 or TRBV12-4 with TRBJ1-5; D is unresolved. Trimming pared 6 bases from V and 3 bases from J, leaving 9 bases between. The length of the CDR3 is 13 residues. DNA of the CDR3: TGTGCCAGCAGCTTACGTGACAATCAGCCCCAGCATTTT. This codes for CASSLRDNQPQHF.

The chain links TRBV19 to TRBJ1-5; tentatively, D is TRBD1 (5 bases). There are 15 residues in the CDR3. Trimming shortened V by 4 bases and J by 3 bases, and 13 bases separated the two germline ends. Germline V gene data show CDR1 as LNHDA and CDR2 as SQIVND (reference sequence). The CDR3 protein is CASSKGRTTNQPQHF. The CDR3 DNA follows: TGTGCCAGTAGTAAGGGGAGGACCACCAATCAGCCCCAGCATTTT.

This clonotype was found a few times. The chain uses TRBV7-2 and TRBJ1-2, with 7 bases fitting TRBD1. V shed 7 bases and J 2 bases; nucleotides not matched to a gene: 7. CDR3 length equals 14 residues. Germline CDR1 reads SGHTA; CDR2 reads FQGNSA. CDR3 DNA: TGTGCCAGCAAGGGAACAGGGGCAAACTATGGCTACACCTTC. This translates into CASKGTGANYGYTF.

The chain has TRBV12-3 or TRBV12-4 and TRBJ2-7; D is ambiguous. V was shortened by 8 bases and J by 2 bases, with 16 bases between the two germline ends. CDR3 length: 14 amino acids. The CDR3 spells CASSPSQSTYEQYF. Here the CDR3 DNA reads TGTGCCAGCTCGCCGTCCCAGTCAACCTACGAGCAGTACTTC.

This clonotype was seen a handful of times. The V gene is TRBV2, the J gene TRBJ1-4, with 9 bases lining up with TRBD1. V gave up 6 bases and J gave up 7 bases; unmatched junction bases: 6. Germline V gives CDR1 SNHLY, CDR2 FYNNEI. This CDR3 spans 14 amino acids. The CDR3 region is CASRKTGGGEKLFF. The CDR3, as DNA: TGTGCCAGCAGGAAAACAGGGGGCGGTGAAAAACTGTTTTTT. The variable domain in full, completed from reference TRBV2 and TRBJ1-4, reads EPEVTQTPSHQVTQMGQEVILRCVPISNHLYFYWYRQILGQKVEFLVSFYNNEISEKSEIFDDQFSVERPDGSNFTLKIRSTKLEDSAMYFCASRKTGGGEKLFFGSGTQLSVL.

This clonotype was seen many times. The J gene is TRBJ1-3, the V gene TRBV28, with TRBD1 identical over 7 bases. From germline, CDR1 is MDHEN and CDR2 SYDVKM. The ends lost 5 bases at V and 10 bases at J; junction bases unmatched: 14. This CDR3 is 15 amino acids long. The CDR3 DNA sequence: TGTGCCAGCAGTGGACAGGCCCGAACTGTTGGGACCATATATTTT. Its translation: CASSGQARTVGTIYF.

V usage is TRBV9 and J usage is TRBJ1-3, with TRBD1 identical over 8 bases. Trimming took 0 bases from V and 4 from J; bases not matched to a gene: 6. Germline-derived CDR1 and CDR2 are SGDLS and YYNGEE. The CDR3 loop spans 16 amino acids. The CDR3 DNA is TGTGCCAGCAGCGTAGAAGGGACAGGTTTGGGAAACACCATATATTTT. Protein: CASSVEGTGLGNTIYF.

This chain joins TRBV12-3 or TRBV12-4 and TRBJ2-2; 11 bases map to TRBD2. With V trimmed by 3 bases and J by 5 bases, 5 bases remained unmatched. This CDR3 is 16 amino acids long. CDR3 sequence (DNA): TGTGCCAGCAGTTTGGTACTAGCGGGAGTTACCGGGGAGCTGTTTTTT. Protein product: CASSLVLAGVTGELFF.